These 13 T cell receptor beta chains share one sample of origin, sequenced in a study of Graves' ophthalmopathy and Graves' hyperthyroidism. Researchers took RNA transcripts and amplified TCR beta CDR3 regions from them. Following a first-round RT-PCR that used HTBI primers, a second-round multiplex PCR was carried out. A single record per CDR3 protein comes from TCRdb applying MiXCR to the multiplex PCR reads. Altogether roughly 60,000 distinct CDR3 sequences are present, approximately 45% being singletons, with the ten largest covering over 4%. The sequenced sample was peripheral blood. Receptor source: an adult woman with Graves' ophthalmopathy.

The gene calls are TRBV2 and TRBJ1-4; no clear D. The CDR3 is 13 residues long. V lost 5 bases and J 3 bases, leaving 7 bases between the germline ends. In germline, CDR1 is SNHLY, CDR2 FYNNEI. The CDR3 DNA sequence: TGTGCCAGCAGTCAGAGGCCTAATGAAAAACTGTTTTTT. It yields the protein CASSQRPNEKLFF.

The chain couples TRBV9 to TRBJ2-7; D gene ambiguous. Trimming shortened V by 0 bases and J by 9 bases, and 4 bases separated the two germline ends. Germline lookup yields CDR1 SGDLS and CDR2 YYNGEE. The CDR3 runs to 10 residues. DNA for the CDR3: TGTGCCAGCAGCGTAGGGCGGCAGTACTTC. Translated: CASSVGRQYF.

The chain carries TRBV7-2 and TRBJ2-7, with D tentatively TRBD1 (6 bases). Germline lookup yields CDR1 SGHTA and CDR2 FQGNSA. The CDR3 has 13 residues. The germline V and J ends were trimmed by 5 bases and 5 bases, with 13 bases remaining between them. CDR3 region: CASSEDRGDEQYF. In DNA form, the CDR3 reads TGTGCCAGCAGCGAGGACAGAGGGGACGAGCAGTACTTC.

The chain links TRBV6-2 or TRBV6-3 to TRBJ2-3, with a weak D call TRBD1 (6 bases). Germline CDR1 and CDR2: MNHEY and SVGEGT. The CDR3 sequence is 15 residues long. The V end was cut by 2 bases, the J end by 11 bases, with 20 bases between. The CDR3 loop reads CASSYPGYGGNEQYF. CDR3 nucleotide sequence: TGTGCCAGCAGTTACCCGGGTTATGGGGGCAATGAGCAGTATTTT.

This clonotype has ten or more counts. The CDR3 loop is CSARERRPTDTQYF. The CDR3 coding sequence is TGCAGTGCTAGAGAGAGGCGGCCCACAGATACGCAGTATTTT. The J gene is TRBJ2-3, the V gene TRBV20-1; no definite D call. The length of the CDR3 is 14 residues. The germline gives CDR1 DFQATT, CDR2 SNEGSKA (reference sequence). V was clipped by 0 bases and J by 2 bases, with 9 bases between them.

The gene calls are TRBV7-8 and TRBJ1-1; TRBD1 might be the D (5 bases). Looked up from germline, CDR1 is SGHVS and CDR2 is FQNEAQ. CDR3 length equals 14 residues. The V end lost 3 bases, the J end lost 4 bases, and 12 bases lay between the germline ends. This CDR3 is CASSFDSSLTEAFF. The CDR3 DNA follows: TGTGCCAGCAGCTTTGACAGTAGCCTCACTGAAGCTTTCTTT.

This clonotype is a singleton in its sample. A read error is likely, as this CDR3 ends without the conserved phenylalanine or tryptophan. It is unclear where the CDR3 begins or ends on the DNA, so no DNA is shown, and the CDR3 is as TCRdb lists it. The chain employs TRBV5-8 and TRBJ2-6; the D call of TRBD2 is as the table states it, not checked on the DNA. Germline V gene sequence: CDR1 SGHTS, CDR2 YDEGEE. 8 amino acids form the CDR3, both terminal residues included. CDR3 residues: CASSQDYT.

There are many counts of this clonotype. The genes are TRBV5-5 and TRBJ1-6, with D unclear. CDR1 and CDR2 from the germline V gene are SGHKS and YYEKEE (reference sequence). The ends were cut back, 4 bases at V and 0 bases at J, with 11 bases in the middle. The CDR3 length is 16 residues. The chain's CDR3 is CASSPTISSYNSPLHF. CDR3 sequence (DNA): TGTGCCAGCAGCCCCACGATAAGCTCCTATAATTCACCCCTCCACTTT.

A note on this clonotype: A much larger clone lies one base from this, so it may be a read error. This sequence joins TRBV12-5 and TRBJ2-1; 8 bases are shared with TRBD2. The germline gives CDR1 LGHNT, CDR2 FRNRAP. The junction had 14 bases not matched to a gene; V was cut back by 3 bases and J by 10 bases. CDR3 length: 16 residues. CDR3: CASGFWRTGGVEEQFF. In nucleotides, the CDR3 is TGTGCTAGTGGTTTTTGGCGAACGGGGGGGGTAGAGGAGCAGTTCTTC.

In DNA form, the CDR3 reads TGCAGTGCTAGAGAAATGGCAGGGTACCAAGAGACCCAGTACTTC. Translated: CSAREMAGYQETQYF. The rearrangement links TRBV20-1 to TRBJ2-5, with D possibly TRBD1 on 5 matching bases. Germline V lookup: CDR1 DFQATT, CDR2 SNEGSKA (reference sequence). This CDR3 is 15 amino acids long. V was shortened by 0 bases and J by 0 bases, with 11 bases between the two germline ends.

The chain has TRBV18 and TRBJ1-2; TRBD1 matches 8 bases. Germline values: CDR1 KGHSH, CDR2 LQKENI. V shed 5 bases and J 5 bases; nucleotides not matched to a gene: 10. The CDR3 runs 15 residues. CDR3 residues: CASSTTGVEGYGYTF. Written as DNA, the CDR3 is TGTGCCAGCTCAACGACAGGGGTGGAAGGATATGGCTACACCTTC. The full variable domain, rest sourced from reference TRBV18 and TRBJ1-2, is NAGVMQNPRHLVRRRGQEARLRCSPMKGHSHVYWYRQLPEEGLKFMVYLQKENIIDESGMPKERFSAEFPKEGPSILRIQQVVRGDSAAYFCASSTTGVEGYGYTFGSGTRLTVV.

The CDR3 here is CASSIPGLAFSGGGELFF. Here the CDR3 DNA reads TGTGCCAGCAGCATACCGGGACTAGCGTTTAGTGGTGGCGGGGAGCTGTTTTTT. This chain links TRBV7-3 with TRBJ2-2; 10 nucleotides line up with TRBD2. The germline V gene has CDR1 SGHTA and CDR2 FQGTGA. The ends lost 5 bases at V and 7 bases at J; junction bases unmatched: 16. This CDR3 is 18 amino acids long.

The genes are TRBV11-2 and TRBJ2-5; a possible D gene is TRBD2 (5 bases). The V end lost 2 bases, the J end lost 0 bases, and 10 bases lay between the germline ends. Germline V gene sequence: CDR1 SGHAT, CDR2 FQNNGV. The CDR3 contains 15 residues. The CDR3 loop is CASSLSGGNQETQYF. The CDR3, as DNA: TGTGCCAGCAGCTTAAGCGGAGGAAACCAAGAGACCCAGTACTTC.